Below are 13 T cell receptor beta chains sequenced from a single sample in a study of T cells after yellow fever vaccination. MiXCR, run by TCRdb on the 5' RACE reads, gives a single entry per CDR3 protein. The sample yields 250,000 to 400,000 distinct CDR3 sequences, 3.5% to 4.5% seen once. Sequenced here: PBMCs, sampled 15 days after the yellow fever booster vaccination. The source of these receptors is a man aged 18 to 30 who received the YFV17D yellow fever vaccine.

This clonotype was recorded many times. The CDR3, as DNA: TGTGCCAGCAGTCCCCGGGGAGGGGAAAATAGCAATCAGCCCCAGCATTTT. Its protein is CASSPRGGENSNQPQHF. The chain links TRBV6-1 to TRBJ1-5; a possible D gene is TRBD1 (5 bases). The CDR3 is made up of 17 amino acids. V shed 5 bases and J shed 0 bases, with 17 bases lying between them. Germline CDR1 is MNHNS and CDR2 is SASEGT.

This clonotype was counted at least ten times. CDR3 DNA: TGTGCCAGCAGTCCCGGGACAGCCCTAAGCGGGGAGCTGTTTTTT. Protein: CASSPGTALSGELFF. This chain connects TRBV7-7 to TRBJ2-2, with 7 bases that match TRBD1. The V segment lost 6 bases and the J segment 7 bases; nucleotides outside the gene matches: 11. The CDR3 spans 15 residues. CDR1 and CDR2 (germline): SSHAT, FNYEAQ (reference sequence).

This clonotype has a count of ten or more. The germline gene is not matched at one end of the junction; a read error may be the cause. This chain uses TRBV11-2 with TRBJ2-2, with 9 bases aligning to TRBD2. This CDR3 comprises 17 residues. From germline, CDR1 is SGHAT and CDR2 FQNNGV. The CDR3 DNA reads TGTGCCAGCACCTTAGGGAAACTAGCGGGGAACACCGGGGAGCTGTTTTTT. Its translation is CASTLGKLAGNTGELFF.

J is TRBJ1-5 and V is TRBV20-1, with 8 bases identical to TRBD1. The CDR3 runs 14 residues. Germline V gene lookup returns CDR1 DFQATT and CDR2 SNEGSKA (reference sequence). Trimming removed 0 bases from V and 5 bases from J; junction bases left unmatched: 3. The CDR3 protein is CSAREQGEDQPQHF. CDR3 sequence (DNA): TGCAGTGCTAGAGAACAGGGGGAGGATCAGCCCCAGCATTTT.

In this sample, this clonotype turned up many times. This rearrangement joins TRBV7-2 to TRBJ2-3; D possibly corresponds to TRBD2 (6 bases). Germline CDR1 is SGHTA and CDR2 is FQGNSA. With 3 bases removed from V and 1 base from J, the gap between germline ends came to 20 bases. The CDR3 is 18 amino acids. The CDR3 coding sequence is TGTGCCAGCAGCTTGTCCCCCGTGACTAGTTACCGCACAGATACGCAGTATTTT. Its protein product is CASSLSPVTSYRTDTQYF.

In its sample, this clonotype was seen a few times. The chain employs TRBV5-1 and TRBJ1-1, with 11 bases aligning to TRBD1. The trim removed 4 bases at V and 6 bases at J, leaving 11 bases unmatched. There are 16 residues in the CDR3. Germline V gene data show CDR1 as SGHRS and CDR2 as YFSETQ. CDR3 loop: CASSPGNGQGAAEAFF. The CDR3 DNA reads TGCGCCAGCAGCCCTGGTAACGGACAGGGGGCCGCTGAAGCTTTCTTT.

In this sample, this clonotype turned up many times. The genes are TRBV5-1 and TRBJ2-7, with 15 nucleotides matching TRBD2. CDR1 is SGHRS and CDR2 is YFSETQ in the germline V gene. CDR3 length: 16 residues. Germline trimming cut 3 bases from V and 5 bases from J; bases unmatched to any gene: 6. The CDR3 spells CASSSGLAGGMNEQYF. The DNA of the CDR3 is TGCGCCAGCAGCTCGGGACTAGCGGGGGGTATGAACGAGCAGTACTTC.

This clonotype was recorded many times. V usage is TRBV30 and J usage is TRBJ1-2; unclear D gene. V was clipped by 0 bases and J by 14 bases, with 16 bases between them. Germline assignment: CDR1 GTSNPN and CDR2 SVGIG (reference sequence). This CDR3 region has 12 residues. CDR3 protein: CAWSVGGEVRTF. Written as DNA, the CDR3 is TGTGCCTGGAGTGTAGGCGGGGAAGTTCGGACCTTC.

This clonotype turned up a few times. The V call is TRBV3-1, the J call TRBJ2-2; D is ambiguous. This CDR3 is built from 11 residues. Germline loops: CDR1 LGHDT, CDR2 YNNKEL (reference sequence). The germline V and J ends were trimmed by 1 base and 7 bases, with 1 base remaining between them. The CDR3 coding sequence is TGTGCCAGCAGCCAAGTCGGGGAGCTGTTTTTT. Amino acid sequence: CASSQVGELFF.

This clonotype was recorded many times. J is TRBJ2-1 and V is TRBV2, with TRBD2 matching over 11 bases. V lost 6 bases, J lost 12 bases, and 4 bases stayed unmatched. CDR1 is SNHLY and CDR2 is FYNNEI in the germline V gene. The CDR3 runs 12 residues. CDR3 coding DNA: TGTGCCAGCAGGGCTAGCGGGGGGTCGCAGTTCTTC. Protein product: CASRASGGSQFF.

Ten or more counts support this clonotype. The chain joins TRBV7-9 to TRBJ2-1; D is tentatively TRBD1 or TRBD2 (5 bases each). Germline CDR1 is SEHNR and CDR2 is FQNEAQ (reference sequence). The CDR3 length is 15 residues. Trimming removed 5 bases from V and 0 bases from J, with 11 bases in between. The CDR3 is CASSGWGSSYNEQFF. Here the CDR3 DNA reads TGTGCCAGCAGCGGATGGGGGAGCTCCTACAATGAGCAGTTCTTC.

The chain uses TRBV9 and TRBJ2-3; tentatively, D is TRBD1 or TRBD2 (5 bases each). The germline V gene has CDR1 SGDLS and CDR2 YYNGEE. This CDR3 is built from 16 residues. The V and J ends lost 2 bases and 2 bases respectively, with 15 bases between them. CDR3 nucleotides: TGTGCCAGCAGCGTGTACCGGGACCGAGACACAGATACGCAGTATTTT. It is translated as CASSVYRDRDTDTQYF.

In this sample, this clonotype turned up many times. CDR3 sequence reads: CASSLAGQWALFF. DNA of the CDR3: TGTGCCAGCAGCTTAGCGGGACAGTGGGCACTGTTTTTT. V gene TRBV7-9 combines with J gene TRBJ1-4; 7 bases are shared with TRBD1. The CDR3 consists of 13 residues. V trimming: 0 bases; J trimming: 13 bases; junction bases outside the gene matches: 5. Germline CDR1 reads SEHNR; CDR2 reads FQNEAQ (reference sequence).